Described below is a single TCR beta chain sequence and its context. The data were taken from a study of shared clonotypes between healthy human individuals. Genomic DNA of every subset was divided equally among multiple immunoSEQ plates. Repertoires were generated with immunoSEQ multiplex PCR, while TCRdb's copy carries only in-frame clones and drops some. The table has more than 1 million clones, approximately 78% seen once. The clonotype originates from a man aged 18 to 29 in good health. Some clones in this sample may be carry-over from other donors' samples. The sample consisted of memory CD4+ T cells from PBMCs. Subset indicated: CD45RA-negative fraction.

The CDR3: CASSRRDRGDEQYF. The DNA of the CDR3 is TGCGCCAGCAGCCGACGGGACAGGGGGGATGAGCAGTACTTC. This chain connects TRBV5-1 to TRBJ2-7; TRBD1 matches 11 bases. There are 14 residues in the CDR3. Per germline, CDR1 SGHRS and CDR2 YFSETQ. V lost 4 bases, J lost 7 bases, and 7 bases stayed unmatched.